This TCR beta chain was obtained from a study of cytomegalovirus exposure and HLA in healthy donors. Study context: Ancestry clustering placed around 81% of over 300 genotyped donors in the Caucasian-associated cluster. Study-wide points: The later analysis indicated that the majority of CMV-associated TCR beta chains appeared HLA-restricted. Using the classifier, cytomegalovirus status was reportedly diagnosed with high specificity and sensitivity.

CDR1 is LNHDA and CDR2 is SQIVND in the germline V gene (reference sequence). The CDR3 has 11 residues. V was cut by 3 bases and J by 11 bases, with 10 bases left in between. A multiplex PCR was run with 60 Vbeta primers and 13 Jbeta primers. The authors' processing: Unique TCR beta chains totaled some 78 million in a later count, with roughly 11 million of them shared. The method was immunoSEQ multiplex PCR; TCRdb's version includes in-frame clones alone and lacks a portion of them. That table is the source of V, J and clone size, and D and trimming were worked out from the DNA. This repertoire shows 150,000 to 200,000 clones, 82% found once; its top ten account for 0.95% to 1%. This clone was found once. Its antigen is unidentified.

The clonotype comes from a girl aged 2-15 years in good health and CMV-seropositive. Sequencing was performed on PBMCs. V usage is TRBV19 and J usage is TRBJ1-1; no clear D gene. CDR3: CASSMSVPAFF. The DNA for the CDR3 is TGTGCCAGTAGTATGAGCGTCCCGGCTTTCTTT.